This T cell receptor (beta chain) comes out of a study of identical twins. TCRdb re-called the 5' RACE reads through MiXCR, storing one row per CDR3 protein. The table records a few hundred thousand distinct CDR3 sequences, less than 9.5% of them present only once. Study outcomes and limitations: With abundant cord blood beta clonotypes, insertions were fewer; memory repertoires showed no such pattern. These conclusions were based on statistical analysis (cross-sectional, not following the same donors). Twins' surplus sharing was weaker for beta out-of-frame sequences.

Ten or more counts support this clonotype. Its antigen remains unknown. Germline V gene data show CDR1 as SGHRS and CDR2 as YFSETQ. The germline V and J ends were trimmed by 4 bases and 0 bases, with 12 bases remaining between them. This CDR3 has 15 amino acids. This same sample was also part of a study on yellow fever vaccine responses in identical twins. This second study says: Each twin's T cell response to the vaccine was reported to look partly convergent and partly personalized.

The sequence was collected from a woman aged 18-29 years in good health. The V gene is TRBV5-1, the J gene TRBJ2-3, with a tentative D call TRBD1 (5 bases). Material for sequencing was CD8+ T cells sorted from blood. The CDR3 DNA sequence: TGCGCCAGCAGCAATAGGGGTACTAGCACAGATACGCAGTATTTT. Residues: CASSNRGTSTDTQYF.